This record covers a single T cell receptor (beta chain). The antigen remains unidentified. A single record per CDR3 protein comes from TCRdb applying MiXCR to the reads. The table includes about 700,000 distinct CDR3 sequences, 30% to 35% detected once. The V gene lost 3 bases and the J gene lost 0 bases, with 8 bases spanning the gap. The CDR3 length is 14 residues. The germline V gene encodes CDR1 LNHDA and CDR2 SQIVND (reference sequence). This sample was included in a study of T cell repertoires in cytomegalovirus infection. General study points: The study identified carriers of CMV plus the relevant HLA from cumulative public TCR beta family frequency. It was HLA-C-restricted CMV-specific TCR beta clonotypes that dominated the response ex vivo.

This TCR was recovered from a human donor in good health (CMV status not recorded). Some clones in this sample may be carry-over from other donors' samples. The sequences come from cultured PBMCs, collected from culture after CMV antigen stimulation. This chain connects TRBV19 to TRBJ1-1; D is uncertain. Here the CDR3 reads CASSIRSMNTEAFF. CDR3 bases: TGTGCCAGTAGTATTCGGAGCATGAACACTGAAGCTTTCTTT. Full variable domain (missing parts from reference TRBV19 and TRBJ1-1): DGGITQSPKYLFRKEGQNVTLSCEQNLNHDAMYWYRQDPGQGLRLIYYSQIVNDFQKGDIAEGYSVSREKKESFPLTVTSAQKNPTAFYLCASSIRSMNTEAFFGQGTRLTVV.